These T cell receptor beta chains were read from a single sample in a study of naive and memory T cell subsets. From the UMI-ligation and nested PCR reads, TCRdb called clonotypes with MiXCR, one entry per CDR3 protein. The sample lists 90,000 to 120,000 distinct CDR3 sequences; approximately 14% were seen once. Sequenced input: naive CD8+ T cells from blood. Every receptor here comes from a human donor in good health. The CDR3 runs from the conserved cysteine through the conserved F or W. D genes are given only for firm matches. Some rows mark clone size as missing; the rest say once, few, many or name a class of expanded clone.

CDR3nt: TGCAGCGTTGAAGATACCCGGGACAGGACCTACGAGCAGTACTTC
CDR3aa: CSVEDTRDRTYEQYF
v_gene: TRBV29-1
d_gene: TRBD1
j_gene: TRBJ2-7
abundance: many

CDR3nt: TGTGCCAGTCGCACCCGGGCGGAAGAGACCCAGTACTTC
CDR3aa: CASRTRAEETQYF
v_gene: TRBV28
d_gene: NA
j_gene: TRBJ2-5
abundance: few

CDR3nt: TGCGCCAGCAGACGCGACACGAGAGATACGCAGTATTTT
CDR3aa: CASRRDTRDTQYF
v_gene: TRBV5-1
d_gene: NA
j_gene: TRBJ2-3
abundance: few

CDR3nt: TGTGCCAGCAGCCAAGAATTGCGGACGGAGACATACTATGGCTACACCTTC
CDR3aa: CASSQELRTETYYGYTF
v_gene: TRBV3-1
d_gene: NA
j_gene: TRBJ1-2
abundance: many

CDR3nt: TGTGCCAGCAGCCACCTAGCGGGGGGGCGCTACAATGAGCAGTTCTTC
CDR3aa: CASSHLAGGRYNEQFF
v_gene: TRBV5-4
d_gene: TRBD2
j_gene: TRBJ2-1
abundance: NA

CDR3nt: TGTGCCAGCAGCTTTTCAAGGGCCTATGGCTACACCTTC
CDR3aa: CASSFSRAYGYTF
v_gene: TRBV7-9
d_gene: NA
j_gene: TRBJ1-2
abundance: few

CDR3nt: TGCGCCAGCAGCTTGGGTCAGGGAGCGAATCAGCCCCAGCATTTT
CDR3aa: CASSLGQGANQPQHF
v_gene: TRBV5-1
d_gene: NA
j_gene: TRBJ1-5
abundance: NA

CDR3nt: TGTGCCAGCAGATTTGGCGGGGTTGGTGAGACCCAGTACTTC
CDR3aa: CASRFGGVGETQYF
v_gene: TRBV27
d_gene: NA
j_gene: TRBJ2-5
abundance: many

CDR3nt: TGTGCCAGCACCACCGGGGCGGGAGCCGTCCAGCCGCAGTATTTT
CDR3aa: CASTTGAGAVQPQYF
v_gene: TRBV28
d_gene: TRBD2
j_gene: TRBJ2-3
abundance: NA

CDR3nt: TGTGCCAGCAGTTTTGGGACAGGGCGAGGCGGGACCCAGTACTTC
CDR3aa: CASSFGTGRGGTQYF
v_gene: TRBV12-3/TRBV12-4
d_gene: TRBD1
j_gene: TRBJ2-5
abundance: few

CDR3nt: TGTGCCAGCAGCTACTCCGACAGGGGGCAAGGTGAAGCTTTCTTT
CDR3aa: CASSYSDRGQGEAFF
v_gene: TRBV7-9
d_gene: TRBD1
j_gene: TRBJ1-1
abundance: few

CDR3nt: TGTGCCAGCAGTGAAAACACTGAAGCTTTCTTT
CDR3aa: CASSENTEAFF
v_gene: TRBV6-1
d_gene: NA
j_gene: TRBJ1-1
abundance: NA

CDR3nt: TGTGCCTGGAGTAGTACCCACACCGGGGAGCTGTTTTTT
CDR3aa: CAWSSTHTGELFF
v_gene: TRBV30
d_gene: NA
j_gene: TRBJ2-2
abundance: NA

CDR3nt: TGTGCCAGCAGCGCTGCCGGGGGCTCCTACGAGCAGTACTTC
CDR3aa: CASSAAGGSYEQYF
v_gene: TRBV9
d_gene: NA
j_gene: TRBJ2-7
abundance: many

CDR3nt: TGTGCCAGCAGTACCTTCGGGCCCCGGGGACATGAGCAGTTCTTC
CDR3aa: CASSTFGPRGHEQFF
v_gene: TRBV25-1
d_gene: NA
j_gene: TRBJ2-1
abundance: NA

CDR3nt: TGTGCCAGCAGCCGCAGACAGGACGAGCAGTACTTC
CDR3aa: CASSRRQDEQYF
v_gene: TRBV4-2
d_gene: NA
j_gene: TRBJ2-7
abundance: many

CDR3nt: TGTGCCCCGATGCGCCGGGACAGGGACACCGGGGAGCTGTTTTTT
CDR3aa: CAPMRRDRDTGELFF
v_gene: TRBV19
d_gene: TRBD1
j_gene: TRBJ2-2
abundance: NA

CDR3nt: TGTGCCACCGAAGCCACTACCTACAATGAGCAGTTCTTC
CDR3aa: CATEATTYNEQFF
v_gene: TRBV24-1
d_gene: NA
j_gene: TRBJ2-1
abundance: many

CDR3nt: TGTGCCAGCGCACAGGGAGGAGGGAACACTGAAGCTTTCTTT
CDR3aa: CASAQGGGNTEAFF
v_gene: TRBV9
d_gene: NA
j_gene: TRBJ1-1
abundance: NA

CDR3nt: TGCAGCGTTGAAGGATCGGGACAAGTCACAGATACGCAGTATTTT
CDR3aa: CSVEGSGQVTDTQYF
v_gene: TRBV29-1
d_gene: NA
j_gene: TRBJ2-3
abundance: NA

CDR3nt: TGTGCCTGGAGTGCGTCGCCCTCCGAAAATGGGGGCTACACCTTC
CDR3aa: CAWSASPSENGGYTF
v_gene: TRBV30
d_gene: NA
j_gene: TRBJ1-2
abundance: many

CDR3nt: TGTGCCAGCACGGGAGGGACAGGCTACGAGGATACGCAGTATTTT
CDR3aa: CASTGGTGYEDTQYF
v_gene: TRBV7-2
d_gene: NA
j_gene: TRBJ2-3
abundance: NA

CDR3nt: TGCGCCAGCAGCCCGTCCGGGGGCGAGCAGTACTTC
CDR3aa: CASSPSGGEQYF
v_gene: TRBV5-1
d_gene: NA
j_gene: TRBJ2-7
abundance: NA

CDR3nt: TGTGCCAGCAGTTTCAGGGAGCCCTCGAGGGATTCACCCCTCCACTTT
CDR3aa: CASSFREPSRDSPLHF
v_gene: TRBV6-5
d_gene: NA
j_gene: TRBJ1-6
abundance: few

CDR3nt: TGTGCCAGCAGTTTCCCGATCTTTCCCCGAGAGCAGTTCTTC
CDR3aa: CASSFPIFPREQFF
v_gene: TRBV28
d_gene: NA
j_gene: TRBJ2-1
abundance: NA

CDR3nt: TGTGCCAGCAGCCCTCCCGGGACAGGGGTCACCGGGGAGCTGTTTTTT
CDR3aa: CASSPPGTGVTGELFF
v_gene: TRBV9
d_gene: TRBD1
j_gene: TRBJ2-2
abundance: few

CDR3nt: TGTGCCAGCGCACTTTCCCGTGAAGGTGAAGCTTTCTTT
CDR3aa: CASALSREGEAFF
v_gene: TRBV6-2/TRBV6-3
d_gene: NA
j_gene: TRBJ1-1
abundance: NA

CDR3nt: TGCAGTGCCCCACCGGGCGCGGGCTATGGCTACACCTTC
CDR3aa: CSAPPGAGYGYTF
v_gene: TRBV20-1
d_gene: NA
j_gene: TRBJ1-2
abundance: NA

CDR3nt: TGTGCCTGGAACTCACAGGGGGTATCGGAGACCCAGTACTTC
CDR3aa: CAWNSQGVSETQYF
v_gene: TRBV30
d_gene: TRBD1
j_gene: TRBJ2-5
abundance: NA

CDR3nt: TGTGCCAGCAGCGGGGCGGGTAGCTCCTACGAGCAGTACTTC
CDR3aa: CASSGAGSSYEQYF
v_gene: TRBV7-2
d_gene: NA
j_gene: TRBJ2-7
abundance: NA